The 7 T cell receptor beta chains below were found in one sample sequenced in a study of T cell responses to AZD1222 COVID-19 vaccine (dated by TCRdb to the early 2020s). Receptors were amplified or captured by the immunoSEQ multiplex PCR assay. TCRdb retrieved this table from immuneACCESS and kept in-frame rearrangements only. Not all clones are present; in checked studies, unresolved V genes account for under half, and no reason is known for the remainder. This sample has around 140,000 clones in its table, and over 75% of those were observed once. The ten largest clones represent 1.5% to 2% of the sample. The time point tag for this specimen amounts to: baseline before first vaccination. The sample was peripheral blood, taken on day 0 of AZD1222 vaccination. Source of these receptors: an adult in good health.

This chain joins TRBV5-1 and TRBJ1-5, with 12 bases matching TRBD1. V shed 2 bases and J 5 bases; nucleotides not matched to a gene: 2. The CDR3 covers 15 residues. The germline V gene has CDR1 SGHRS and CDR2 YFSETQ. This CDR3 reads CASSFGTGGDQPQHF. CDR3 nucleotide sequence: TGCGCCAGCAGCTTCGGGACAGGGGGCGATCAGCCCCAGCATTTT.

This clone was counted a single time. The chain has TRBV30 and TRBJ1-5, with TRBD1 matching 9 bases. V was pared by 0 bases and J by 8 bases, with 2 bases of the junction left unmatched. The germline CDR1 and CDR2 sequences are GTSNPN and SVGIG (reference sequence). The CDR3 consists of 13 residues. CDR3 coding DNA: TGTGCCTGGAGTGTACAGGGGGCTAAGCCCCAGCATTTT. Protein sequence: CAWSVQGAKPQHF.

The DNA of the CDR3 is TGTGCCAGCAGCCCGCCAGGCTCCTACACCGGGGAGCTGTTTTTT. Translating gives CASSPPGSYTGELFF. The chain is built from TRBV3-1 (or the pseudogene TRBV3-2) and TRBJ2-2; D gene ambiguous. Germline CDR1 LGHDT, CDR2 YNNKEL (reference sequence). CDR3 length equals 15 residues. Trimming pared 4 bases from V and 3 bases from J, leaving 12 bases between.

CDR3 sequence (DNA): TGTGCCAGCAGCAAATTGACCGGGACAGGGGATCGATCTTTTGACAATGAGCAGTTCTTC. Its protein product is CASSKLTGTGDRSFDNEQFF. The gene calls are TRBV7-9 and TRBJ2-1; 10 positions match TRBD1. The CDR3 sequence is 20 residues long. Germline V CDR1 and CDR2: SEHNR, FQNEAQ (reference sequence). V lost 5 bases to trimming and J lost 5 bases; unmatched junction nucleotides: 21. Full variable domain (remainder filled in from reference TRBV7-9 and TRBJ2-1): DTGVSQNPRHKITKRGQNVTFRCDPISEHNRLYWYRQTLGQGPEFLTYFQNEAQLEKSRLLSDRFSAERPKGSFSTLEIQRTEQGDSAMYLCASSKLTGTGDRSFDNEQFFGPGTRLTVL.

The V gene is TRBV6-5, the J gene TRBJ1-5; no definite D call. V was trimmed by 4 bases and J by 8 bases, leaving 12 bases between them. From germline, CDR1 is MNHEY and CDR2 SVGAGI. CDR3 length equals 13 residues. CDR3 in amino acids: CASSSFSGEPQHF. The CDR3 nucleotides read TGTGCCAGCAGTTCTTTCTCTGGGGAGCCCCAGCATTTT.

This sequence joins TRBV9 and TRBJ1-4, with D unclear. The germline V gene encodes CDR1 SGDLS and CDR2 YYNGEE. V lost 4 bases to trimming and J lost 4 bases, with 11 bases between them. This CDR3 comprises 14 residues. The CDR3 nucleotides read TGTGCCAGCAGCCCTATGGGGTTTAATGAAAAACTGTTTTTT. This encodes CASSPMGFNEKLFF.

The V gene is TRBV19, the J gene TRBJ2-2; weak D call: TRBD2 (5 bases). This CDR3 is 15 amino acids long. With 3 bases removed from V and 5 bases from J, the gap between germline ends came to 13 bases. Germline V lookup: CDR1 LNHDA, CDR2 SQIVND (reference sequence). DNA of the CDR3: TGTGCCAGTAGTATTGTGGGTTCGGGGACCGGGGAGCTGTTTTTT. Its protein is CASSIVGSGTGELFF.